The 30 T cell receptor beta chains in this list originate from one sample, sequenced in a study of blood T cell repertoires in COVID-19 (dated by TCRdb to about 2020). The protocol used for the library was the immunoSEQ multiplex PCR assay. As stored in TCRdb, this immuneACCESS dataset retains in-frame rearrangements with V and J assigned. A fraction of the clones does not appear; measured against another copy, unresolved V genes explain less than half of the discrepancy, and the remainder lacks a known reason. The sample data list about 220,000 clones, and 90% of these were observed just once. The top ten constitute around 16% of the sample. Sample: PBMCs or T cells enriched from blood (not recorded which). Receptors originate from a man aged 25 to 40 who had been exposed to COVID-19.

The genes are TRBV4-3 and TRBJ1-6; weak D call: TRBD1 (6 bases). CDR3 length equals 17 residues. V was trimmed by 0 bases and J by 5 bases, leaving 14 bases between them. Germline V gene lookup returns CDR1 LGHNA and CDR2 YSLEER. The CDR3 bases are TGCGCCAGCAGCCAAGATCACTACAGGGCGAATAATTCACCCCTCCACTTT. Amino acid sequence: CASSQDHYRANNSPLHF.

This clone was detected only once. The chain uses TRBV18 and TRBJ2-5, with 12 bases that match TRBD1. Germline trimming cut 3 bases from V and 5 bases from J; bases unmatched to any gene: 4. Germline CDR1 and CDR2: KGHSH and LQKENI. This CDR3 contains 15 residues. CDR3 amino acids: CASSPRDRGQETQYF. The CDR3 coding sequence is TGTGCCAGCTCACCCCGGGACAGGGGGCAGGAGACCCAGTACTTC.

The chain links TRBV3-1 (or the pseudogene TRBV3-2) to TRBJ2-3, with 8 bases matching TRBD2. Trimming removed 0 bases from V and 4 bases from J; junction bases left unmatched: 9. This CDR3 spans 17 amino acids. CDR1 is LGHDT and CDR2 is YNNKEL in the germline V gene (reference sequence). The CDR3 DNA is TGTGCCAGCAGCCAAGAGTTACGGGGGGGCGTTTCAGATACGCAGTATTTT. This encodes CASSQELRGGVSDTQYF.

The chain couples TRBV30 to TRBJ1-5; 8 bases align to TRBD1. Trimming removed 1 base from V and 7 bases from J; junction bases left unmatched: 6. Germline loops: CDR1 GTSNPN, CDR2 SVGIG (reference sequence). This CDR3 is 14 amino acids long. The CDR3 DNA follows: TGTGCCTGGAGTGGACGGACAGGGTGGCAGCCCCAGCATTTT. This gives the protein CAWSGRTGWQPQHF. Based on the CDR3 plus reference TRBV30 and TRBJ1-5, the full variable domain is SQTIHQWPATLVQPVGSPLSLECTVEGTSNPNLYWYRQAAGRGLQLLFYSVGIGQISSEVPQNLSASRPQDRQFILSSKKLLLSDSGFYLCAWSGRTGWQPQHFGDGTRLSIL.

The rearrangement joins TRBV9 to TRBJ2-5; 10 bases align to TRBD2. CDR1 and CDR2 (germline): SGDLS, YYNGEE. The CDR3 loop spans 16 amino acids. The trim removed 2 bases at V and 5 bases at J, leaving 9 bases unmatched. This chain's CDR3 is CASSVGSGGAGETQYF. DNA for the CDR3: TGTGCCAGCAGCGTCGGCAGCGGGGGGGCTGGGGAGACCCAGTACTTC.

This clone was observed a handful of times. The CDR3 DNA reads TGTGCTAGTGGCCCTGGAGAGGACTACATTAATTCACCCCTCCACTTT. Protein product: CASGPGEDYINSPLHF. The rearrangement joins TRBV12-5 to TRBJ1-6; D is unresolved. The CDR3 has 16 amino acids. CDR1 LGHNT and CDR2 FRNRAP come from the germline V gene. Trimming shortened V by 6 bases and J by 6 bases, and 18 bases separated the two germline ends.

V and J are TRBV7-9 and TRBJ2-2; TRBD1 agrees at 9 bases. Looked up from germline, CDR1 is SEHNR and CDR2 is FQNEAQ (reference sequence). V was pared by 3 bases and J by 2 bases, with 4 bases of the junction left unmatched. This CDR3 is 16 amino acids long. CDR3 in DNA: TGTGCCAGCAGCTTTGGGACAGGGATTAACACCGGGGAGCTGTTTTTT. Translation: CASSFGTGINTGELFF. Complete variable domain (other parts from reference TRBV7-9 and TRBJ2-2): DTGVSQNPRHKITKRGQNVTFRCDPISEHNRLYWYRQTLGQGPEFLTYFQNEAQLEKSRLLSDRFSAERPKGSFSTLEIQRTEQGDSAMYLCASSFGTGINTGELFFGEGSRLTVL.

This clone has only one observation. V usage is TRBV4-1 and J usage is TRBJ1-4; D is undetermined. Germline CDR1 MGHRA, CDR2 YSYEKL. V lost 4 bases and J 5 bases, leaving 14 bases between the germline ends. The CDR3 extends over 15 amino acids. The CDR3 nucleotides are TGCGCCAGCAGCCCACAGAATAGGAAGAATGAAAAACTGTTTTTT. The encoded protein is CASSPQNRKNEKLFF.

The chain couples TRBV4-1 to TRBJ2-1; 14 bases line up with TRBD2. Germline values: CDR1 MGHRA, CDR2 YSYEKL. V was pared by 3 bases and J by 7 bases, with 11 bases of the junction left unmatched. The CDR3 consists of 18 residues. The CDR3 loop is CASSQNPRGLAGENEQFF. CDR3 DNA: TGCGCCAGCAGCCAGAATCCCCGGGGACTAGCGGGGGAAAATGAGCAGTTCTTC.

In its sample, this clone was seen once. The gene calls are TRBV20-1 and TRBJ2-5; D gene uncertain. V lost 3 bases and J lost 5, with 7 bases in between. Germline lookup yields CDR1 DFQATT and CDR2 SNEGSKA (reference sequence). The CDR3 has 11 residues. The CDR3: CSASMGETQYF. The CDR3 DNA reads TGCAGTGCTAGTATGGGCGAGACCCAGTACTTC.

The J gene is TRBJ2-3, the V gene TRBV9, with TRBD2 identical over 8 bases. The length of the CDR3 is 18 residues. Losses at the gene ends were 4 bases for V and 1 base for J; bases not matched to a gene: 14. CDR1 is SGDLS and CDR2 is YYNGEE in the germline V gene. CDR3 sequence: CASSPGVAGRSGTDTQYF. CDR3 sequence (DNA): TGTGCCAGCAGCCCTGGGGTAGCGGGGCGTTCTGGCACAGATACGCAGTATTTT.

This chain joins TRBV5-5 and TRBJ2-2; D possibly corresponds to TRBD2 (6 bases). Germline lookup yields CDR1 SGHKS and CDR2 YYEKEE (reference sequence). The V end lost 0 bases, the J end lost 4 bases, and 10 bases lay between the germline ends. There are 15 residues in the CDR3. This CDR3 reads CASSLVLGGTGELFF. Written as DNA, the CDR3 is TGTGCCAGCAGCTTGGTATTGGGGGGCACCGGGGAGCTGTTTTTT.

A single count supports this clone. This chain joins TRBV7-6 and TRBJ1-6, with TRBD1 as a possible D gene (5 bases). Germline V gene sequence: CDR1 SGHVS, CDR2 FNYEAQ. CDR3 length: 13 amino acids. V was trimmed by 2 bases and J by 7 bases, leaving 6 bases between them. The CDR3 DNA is TGTGCCAGCAGCTTACAGGGCAATTCACCCCTCCACTTT. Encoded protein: CASSLQGNSPLHF.

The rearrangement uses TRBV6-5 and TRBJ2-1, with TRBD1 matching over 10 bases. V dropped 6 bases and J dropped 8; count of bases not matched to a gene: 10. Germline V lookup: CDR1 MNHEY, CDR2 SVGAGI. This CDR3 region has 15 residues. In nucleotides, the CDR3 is TGTGCCAGCAGCCAAGGGACAGGGGTCTTGGATGAGCAGTTCTTC. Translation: CASSQGTGVLDEQFF.

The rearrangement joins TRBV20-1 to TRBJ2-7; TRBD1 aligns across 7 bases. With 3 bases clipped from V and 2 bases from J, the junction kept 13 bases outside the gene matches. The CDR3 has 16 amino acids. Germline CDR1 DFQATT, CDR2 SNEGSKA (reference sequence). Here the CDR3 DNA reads TGCAGTGCTAGTCCAATTTCCCGGGACAGCCCCTACGAGCAGTACTTC. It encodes CSASPISRDSPYEQYF.

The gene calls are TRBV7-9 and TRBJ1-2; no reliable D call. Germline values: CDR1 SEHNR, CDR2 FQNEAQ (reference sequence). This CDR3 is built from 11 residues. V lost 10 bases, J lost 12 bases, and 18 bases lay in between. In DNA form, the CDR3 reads TGTGCCACCTTCACCCCCTCCGGGAACACCTTC. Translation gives CATFTPSGNTF.

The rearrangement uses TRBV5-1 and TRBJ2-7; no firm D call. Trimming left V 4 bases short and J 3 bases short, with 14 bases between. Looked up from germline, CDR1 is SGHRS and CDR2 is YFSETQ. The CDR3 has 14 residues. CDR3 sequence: CASSPYTDLYEQYF. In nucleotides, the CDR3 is TGCGCCAGCAGCCCGTACACCGATCTCTACGAGCAGTACTTC.

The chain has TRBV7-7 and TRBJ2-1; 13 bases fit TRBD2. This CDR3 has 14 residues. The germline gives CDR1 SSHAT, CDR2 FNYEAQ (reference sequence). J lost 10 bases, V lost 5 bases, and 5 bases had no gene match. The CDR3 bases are TGTGCCAGCAGCATAGGACTAGCGGGGGCCGAGCAGTTCTTC. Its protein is CASSIGLAGAEQFF.

The CDR3 sequence is CASYQDRAVEAFF. Written as DNA, the CDR3 is TGTGCCAGCTATCAAGACAGGGCGGTTGAAGCTTTCTTT. The genes are TRBV2 and TRBJ1-1; TRBD1 matches at 7 bases. From germline, CDR1 is SNHLY and CDR2 FYNNEI. The V segment lost 8 bases and the J segment 7 bases; nucleotides outside the gene matches: 10. The CDR3 has 13 amino acids.

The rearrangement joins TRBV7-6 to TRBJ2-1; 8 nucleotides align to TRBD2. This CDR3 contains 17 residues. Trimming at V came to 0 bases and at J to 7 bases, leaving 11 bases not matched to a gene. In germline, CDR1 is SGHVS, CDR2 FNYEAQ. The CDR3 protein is CASSLAIRGGGRNEQFF. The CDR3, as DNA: TGTGCCAGCAGCTTAGCCATACGGGGGGGAGGTAGGAATGAGCAGTTCTTC.

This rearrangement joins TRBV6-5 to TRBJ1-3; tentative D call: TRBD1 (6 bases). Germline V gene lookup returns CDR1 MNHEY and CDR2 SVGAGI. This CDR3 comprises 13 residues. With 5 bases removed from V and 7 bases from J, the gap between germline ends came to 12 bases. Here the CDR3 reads CASSKKGGNTIYF. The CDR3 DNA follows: TGTGCCAGCAGTAAAAAAGGGGGTAACACCATATATTTT.

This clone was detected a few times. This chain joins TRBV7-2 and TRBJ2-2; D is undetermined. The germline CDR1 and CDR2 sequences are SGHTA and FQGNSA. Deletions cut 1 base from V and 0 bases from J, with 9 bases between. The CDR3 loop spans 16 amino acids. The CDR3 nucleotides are TGTGCCAGCAGCTTAGGTCATAGCCCGAACACCGGGGAGCTGTTTTTT. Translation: CASSLGHSPNTGELFF.

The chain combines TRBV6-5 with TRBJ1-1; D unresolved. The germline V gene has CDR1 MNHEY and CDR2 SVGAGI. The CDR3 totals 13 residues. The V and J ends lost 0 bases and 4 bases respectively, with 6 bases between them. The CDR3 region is CASSYSEGTEAFF. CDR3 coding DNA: TGTGCCAGCAGTTACTCGGAGGGCACTGAAGCTTTCTTT.

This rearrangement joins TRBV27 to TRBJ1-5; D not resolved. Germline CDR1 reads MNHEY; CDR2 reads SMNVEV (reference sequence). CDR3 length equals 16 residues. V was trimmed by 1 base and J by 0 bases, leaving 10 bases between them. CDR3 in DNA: TGTGCCAGCAGTTTATATCGGGGAAGTAGCAATCAGCCCCAGCATTTT. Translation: CASSLYRGSSNQPQHF.

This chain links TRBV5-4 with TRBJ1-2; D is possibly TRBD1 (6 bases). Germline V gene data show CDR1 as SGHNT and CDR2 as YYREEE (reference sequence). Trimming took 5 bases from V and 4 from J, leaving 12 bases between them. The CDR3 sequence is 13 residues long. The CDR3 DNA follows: TGTGCCAGCAGGACATTAGGGGGCTATGGCTACACCTTC. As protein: CASRTLGGYGYTF.

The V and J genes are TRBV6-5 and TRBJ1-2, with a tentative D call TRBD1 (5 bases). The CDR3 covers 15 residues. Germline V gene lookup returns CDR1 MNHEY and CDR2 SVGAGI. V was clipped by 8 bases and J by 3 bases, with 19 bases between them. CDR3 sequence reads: CASWVGRGYDYGYTF. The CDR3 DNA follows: TGTGCCAGCTGGGTGGGTAGGGGCTATGACTATGGCTACACCTTC.

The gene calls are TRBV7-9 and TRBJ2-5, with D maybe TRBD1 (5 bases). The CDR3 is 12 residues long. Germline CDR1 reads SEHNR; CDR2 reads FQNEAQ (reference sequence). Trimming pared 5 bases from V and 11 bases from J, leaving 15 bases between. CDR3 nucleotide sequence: TGTGCCAGCAGCCCTGATCAGGGTATTCAGTACTTC. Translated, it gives CASSPDQGIQYF.

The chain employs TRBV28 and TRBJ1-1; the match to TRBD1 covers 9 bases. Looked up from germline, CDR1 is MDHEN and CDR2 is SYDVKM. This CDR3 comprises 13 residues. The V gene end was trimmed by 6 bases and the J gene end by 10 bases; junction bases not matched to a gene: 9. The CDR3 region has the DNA TGTGCCAGCAGGTCCGGGACAGGGTTAGGAGCTTTCTTT. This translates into CASRSGTGLGAFF.

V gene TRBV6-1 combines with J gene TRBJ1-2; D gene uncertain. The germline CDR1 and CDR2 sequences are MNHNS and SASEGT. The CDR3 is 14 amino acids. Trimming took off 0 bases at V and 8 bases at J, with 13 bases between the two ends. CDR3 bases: TGTGCCAGCAGTGAAGCGAGAGGTTTCGGAGGCTACACCTTC. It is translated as CASSEARGFGGYTF.

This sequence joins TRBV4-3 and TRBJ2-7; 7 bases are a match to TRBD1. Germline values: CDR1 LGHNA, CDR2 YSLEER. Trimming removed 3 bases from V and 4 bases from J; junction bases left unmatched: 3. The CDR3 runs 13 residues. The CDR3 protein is CASSQEQGYEQYF. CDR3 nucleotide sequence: TGCGCCAGCAGCCAGGAACAGGGGTACGAGCAGTACTTC.